The sequence of this T cell receptor (beta chain) was determined in a study of cytomegalovirus exposure and HLA in healthy donors (dated by TCRdb to about 2017). General notes on the study: An earlier analysis of some 600 of the donors reported 276 Gb of sequence data and 100 million to 120 million unique TCR beta sequences obtained from roughly 170 million T cells. Among around 400 genotyped donors of the cohort, an average of about 220,000 unique TCR beta nucleotide sequences was sequenced per donor, of which about 19% were non-productive. Every discovery cohort repertoire had been produced on one sequencing platform. Because of strong linkage in the cohort, four to six DR-DQ haplotypes were treated as single units for association and clustering. To predict cytomegalovirus infection status, the study combined high-throughput TCR immunosequencing, statistical association of individual TCRs with disease status, and machine learning. An earlier analysis of 587 of the donors used high-throughput TCR beta sequencing to judge whether each TCR beta V gene segment behaved as functional or pseudogenic. The T cell repertoires of some 670 subjects were profiled by immunosequencing and related to cytomegalovirus serostatus. HLA typing included class I and class II loci at four-digit resolution. The genetic ancestry cluster associated with self-reported Caucasian donors included 80% to 90% of the 398 genotyped donors. An early release that covered some 640 HLA-typed donors contained about 300 gigabases of sequencing data and 85 million to 100 million unique TCR sequences. A later analysis re-analyzed previously published TCR beta repertoires from roughly 600 donors and added high-resolution HLA genotyping to study TCR occurrence patterns. The study aimed to test whether signatures of past pathogen exposure could be identified by cataloging public T cell receptors. Alongside the repertoire data, information on donor age, sex, ethnicity and CMV serostatus was compiled. In addition to the first cohort of 650 to 800 subjects, a separate validation cohort of some 120 different subjects was used. Typing coverage varied by locus: roughly 629-640 donors for A, B, C, DRB1 and DQB1; around 560 for DQA1; more than 600 for DPA1; around 450 for DPB1. Genome-wide SNP genotypes for about 65% of the 666 donors were used in a later genetic analysis, which treated that subset as a discovery cohort. Rather than using new phenotypic data, the later analysis identified candidate immune exposures from TCR beta sequences and from how often those sequences occurred across donors.

This clone turned up a few times. What this receptor recognizes is not known. No clone much larger than this one lies a single base away; base qualities are absent. The study at large found these results: Because HLA typing was missing for some donors at each locus, association tests included only the typed subset. In this cohort, only TCR beta chains were sequenced, and detectable features were limited by the absence of alpha or paired-chain data. For the cohort, immune exposure information was limited to CMV serostatus. A further reported finding was that TCR beta sequences accurately predicted the HLA-A and HLA-B alleles for most subjects in the first cohort. The authors suggested that the approach could potentially be extended to other disease states and immunological phenotypes. Most CMV-associated TCR beta chains appeared to be HLA-restricted in a later analysis, and the HLA associations seemed to be driven largely by CMV exposure. Linkage disequilibrium might explain the correlated functional status among segregating V segments, but an unknown experimental factor could not be excluded. The classifier was reported to diagnose cytomegalovirus status with high specificity and sensitivity in both the original cohort and the validation cohort. Because counts were too low, about 18 rarely observed V segments, including chromosome 9 orphons, were left out of the earlier analysis of some 600 of the donors. In an earlier analysis of 587 of the donors, most TCR beta V segments appeared in productive rearrangements about 87% or about 30% of the time, broadly matching IMGT annotations. V-gene and J-gene trimming of TCR beta chains was associated with a missense DCLRE1C variant in a later genetic analysis, and the association was replicated in an independent cohort. When HLA alleles, especially DR and DQ, strongly co-occurred, TCR associations were difficult to assign to individual alleles. Compared with equally common non-associated chains, HLA-associated TCR beta chains in a later analysis were more clonally expanded and had lower generation probabilities. Presence/absence analyses assumed roughly uniform sequencing depth across donors, an assumption that may not hold. The study gave a list of under 200 TCR beta chains associated with cytomegalovirus. A later analysis found that TCR association rates varied across HLA loci, with DRB1 alleles showing the most associated TCRs and HLA-C alleles the fewest. In vitro tests confirmed that a few of the cytomegalovirus-associated TCR beta chains recognize cytomegalovirus antigens. In a later analysis, some 17,000 TCR beta sequences were associated with specific HLA alleles at a false discovery rate of 0.05. Most TCR sequences were seen in very few donors, while some public TCRs were found in many individuals. A cluster of highly shared sequence variants was judged likely to be a technical artifact of the sequencing pipeline. According to a later genetic analysis, donors in an Asian-associated ancestry cluster had fewer N-insertions in productive TCRs than the roughly 670-donor mean. According to a later analysis, parvovirus B19, influenza, CMV and Epstein-Barr virus appeared linked to several top co-occurrence clusters.

Libraries were built with the immunoSEQ multiplex PCR assay. The multiplex PCR relied on a mix of 60 forward primers for TCR Vbeta segments and 13 reverse primers for TCR Jbeta segments. A multiplex PCR assay on genomic DNA amplified the CDR3 region of rearranged TCR beta genes. The amplified TCR beta libraries were sequenced on the Illumina HiSeq System as 87-base-pair reads. In the authors' own workflow: A later analysis counted tens of millions of unique TCR beta chains across the 666 repertoires, and 10 million to 11 million of these chains were shared by at least two donors. To remove PCR and sequencing errors, raw reads were error-corrected and collapsed into unique sequences using a nearest-neighbor algorithm that merged closely related sequences. CDR3 sequences were aligned to IMGT reference sequences to assign V, D and J gene segments. For a sequence to be retained, at least a six-nucleotide match to both a V gene segment and a J gene segment was required. Rearrangements were called productive when the CDR3 lacked stop codons and stayed in frame with V and J; all others were non-productive. Following IMGT convention, CDR3 was defined as the stretch from the second conserved V-encoded cysteine to the conserved J-encoded phenylalanine. The earlier analysis of approximately 590 of the donors excluded any sequence lacking an unambiguous match to a single V gene segment. In an earlier analysis of approximately 550 of the donors, V segments were called functional above 56.7% productive rearrangements and were called segregating when the between-donor standard deviation exceeded 5%. To diagnose cytomegalovirus status from the catalog of TCR beta chain sequences, a statistical classification framework was built. In a later analysis, TCR nucleotide sequences were compared against IMGT/GENE-DB human TR gene sequences so that V and J genes could be assigned. In a later analysis, CDR3 sequences and most-parsimonious VDJ recombination scenarios were assigned using the TCRdist pipeline. In a later analysis, each TCR beta chain was defined by its CDR3 amino acid sequence together with its V-gene family, and reads lacking a unique V-gene family were excluded. To address suspected cross-contamination and a sequencing artifact, a later analysis removed roughly 580 highly shared, low-generation-probability nucleotide sequences. In a later analysis, a clonal expansion index was calculated for each public chain from normalized within-repertoire ranks of inferred template counts. Generation probabilities in a later analysis came from a VDJ recombination model fitted to out-of-frame rearrangements, and those results were checked against IGoR. Hypergeometric tests were used in a later analysis to score TCR-TCR, TCR-HLA and TCR-CMV co-occurrence, with a repertoire-size bias correction applied to the TCR pairs. A later analysis estimated false discovery rates by permuting HLA or CMV assignments 20 times. A later analysis grouped co-occurring TCRs with DBSCAN, adding TCRdist sequence similarity when clustering within HLA-allele-positive subsets. Repertoires with fewer than 30,000 or more than 120,000 public chains, plus five repertoires with anomalous nucleotide sharing, were excluded from co-occurrence clustering. Not all clones reach the TCRdb copy of this immuneACCESS table, which keeps in-frame sequences only. Checked studies attribute under half of the gap to unresolved V genes and leave the rest unexplained. V and J calls and clone size are copied from that table; D and trimming were computed from the DNA. The sample table holds nearly 110,000 clones, of which more than 75% were seen once. 2% to 3% of the sample belongs to the ten largest clones.

The cohort comprised under 700 healthy bone marrow donors. Cohort members were all nominally healthy when sampled, although unrecorded immune exposures were likely present. The donor tested CMV seropositive and was one of the 289 seropositive cohort members. A peripheral blood sample was collected from each donor, and TCR beta sequencing was performed on peripheral blood mononuclear cells. Genomic DNA was extracted from the blood cell samples with the Qiagen DNeasy Blood Extraction Kit. Sequenced input: PBMCs. This TCR derives from a man younger than 45 in good health and CMV-seropositive.

The bases are TGTGCCAGCAGGAGAGACTTTTATGGCTACACCTTC. It specifies CASRRDFYGYTF. The rearranged segments are TRBV6-5 and TRBJ1-2, with no D gene named confidently. Trimming takes 6 bases from V and 5 bases from J, and the germline ends sit 10 bases apart. From the germline V gene, CDR1 is MNHEY and CDR2 is SVGAGI. Inclusive of the bounding cysteine and phenylalanine, the CDR3 is 12 residues long. CDR3 DNA only is kept here, 36 bases in frame from base 1.